The 5 T cell receptor beta chains reported below all come from one sample, sequenced in a study of breast tumors, draining lymph nodes, adjacent tissues. Breast cancer patients provided tissue from their axillary draining lymph nodes. From the multiplex PCR reads, TCRdb called clonotypes with MiXCR, one entry per CDR3 protein. The sample has roughly 260,000 distinct CDR3 sequences, 30% seen once; the top ten hold around 1.1%. What was sequenced was axillary lymph node tissue. Receptors were obtained from a female donor with breast cancer. Some clones in this sample may be carry-over from other donors' samples.

This clonotype was observed many times. V and J are TRBV3-1 and TRBJ2-1; D gene ambiguous. CDR3 length: 13 amino acids. V was shortened by 3 bases and J by 9 bases, with 12 bases between the two germline ends. Germline CDR1 LGHDT, CDR2 YNNKEL (reference sequence). The CDR3, as DNA: TGTGCCAGCAGCCAGGTCGAAGGTACTGAGCAGTTCTTC. Translated, it gives CASSQVEGTEQFF.

Only a few counts were recorded for this clonotype. This may stem from a read error, because a much larger clone lies one nucleotide away. The chain couples TRBV20-1 to TRBJ1-5, with 8 bases identical to TRBD1. Germline V gene lookup returns CDR1 DFQATT and CDR2 SNEGSKA (reference sequence). After removal of 0 bases from V and 6 bases from J, the junction contained 7 bases not matched to a gene. The CDR3 runs 15 residues. The CDR3 nucleotides are TGCAGTGCTAGAGAACCGGGACAGGACACTCAGCCCCAGCATTTT. Translating gives CSAREPGQDTQPQHF.

The V gene is TRBV19, the J gene TRBJ2-4; possibly TRBD2 for D (5 bases). The V gene's germline CDR1 is LNHDA and CDR2 SQIVND (reference sequence). V was pared by 7 bases and J by 0 bases, with 13 bases between. CDR3 length: 15 residues. CDR3 protein: CASTLSGLAKNIQYF. The CDR3 DNA reads as TGTGCCAGTACCCTCAGCGGTCTAGCCAAAAACATTCAGTACTTC. Looking up the rest from reference TRBV19 and TRBJ2-4 gives the full variable domain: DGGITQSPKYLFRKEGQNVTLSCEQNLNHDAMYWYRQDPGQGLRLIYYSQIVNDFQKGDIAEGYSVSREKKESFPLTVTSAQKNPTAFYLCASTLSGLAKNIQYFGAGTRLSVL.

The table lists this clonotype with many counts. CDR3 coding DNA: TGTGCCAGCAGCTTGCTGCGGGAGGTGGCAGATACGCAGTATTTT. It encodes CASSLLREVADTQYF. The rearrangement links TRBV5-6 to TRBJ2-3, with 8 bases that match TRBD2. This CDR3 is built from 15 residues. V lost 1 base and J lost 4; bases outside the gene matches: 5. From germline, CDR1 is SGHDT and CDR2 YYEEEE. The variable domain in full, completed from reference TRBV5-6 and TRBJ2-3, reads DAGVTQSPTHLIKTRGQQVTLRCSPKSGHDTVSWYQQALGQGPQFIFQYYEEEERQRGNFPDRFSGHQFPNYSSELNVNALLLGDSALYLCASSLLREVADTQYFGPGTRLTVL.

This chain links TRBV30 with TRBJ2-3; perhaps TRBD2 as D (6 bases). The CDR3 is 14 amino acids. CDR1 is GTSNPN and CDR2 is SVGIG in the germline V gene (reference sequence). V was clipped by 5 bases and J by 2 bases, with 14 bases between them. In DNA form, the CDR3 reads TGTGCCTGGGGGCGGGATCGGGCCACAGATACGCAGTATTTT. Amino acid sequence: CAWGRDRATDTQYF. Filled out from reference TRBV30 and TRBJ2-3, the complete variable domain reads SQTIHQWPATLVQPVGSPLSLECTVEGTSNPNLYWYRQAAGRGLQLLFYSVGIGQISSEVPQNLSASRPQDRQFILSSKKLLLSDSGFYLCAWGRDRATDTQYFGPGTRLTVL.